This T cell receptor beta chain came from a study of cytomegalovirus exposure and HLA in healthy donors. The CDR3 sequence is 15 residues long. CDR1 and CDR2 (germline): MNHEY, SVGAGI. V lost 4 bases and J lost 5; bases outside the gene matches: 7. This clone was recorded only once. The PCR used 60 Vbeta and 13 Jbeta primers. Repertoires were generated with immunoSEQ multiplex PCR, while TCRdb's copy carries only in-frame clones and drops some. This table holds around 180,000 clones, 81% found once. This TCR derives from a man aged 18 to 35 in good health and CMV-seronegative. The sample comprised PBMCs. The chain combines TRBV6-5 with TRBJ2-5; TRBD1 aligns across 10 bases. In DNA form, the CDR3 reads TGTGCCAGCAGTTCCCTCGGGACAGGGGATGAGACCCAGTACTTC. It yields the protein CASSSLGTGDETQYF.